This T cell receptor (beta chain) comes out of a study of shared clonotypes between healthy human individuals. Trimming cost V 3 bases and J 5 bases, with 8 bases left between them. The CDR3 is made up of 12 amino acids. CDR1 is SQVTM, CDR2 ANQGSEA, per germline. Details on this clone: Its antigen remains unidentified.

Repertoires were generated with immunoSEQ multiplex PCR, while TCRdb's copy carries only in-frame clones and drops some. The profile shows under 850,000 clones, 72% of them singletons. Notes on the study in general: Rarefaction exposed incomplete sorted-subset sequencing despite large depth. Naive subsets generally had larger estimated richness than memory subsets. The diversity represented, both genetic and in exposure history, was limited by few donors.

This clonotype was obtained from a woman aged 30 to 39 in good health. The sample taken for sequencing was memory CD4+ T cells sorted from blood. Specified subset: CD45RA-negative fraction. The genes are TRBV29-1 and TRBJ2-1; the D is unclear. CDR3 loop: CSVDRQNNEQFF. The CDR3 nucleotides read TGCAGCGTTGATCGGCAGAACAATGAGCAGTTCTTC.